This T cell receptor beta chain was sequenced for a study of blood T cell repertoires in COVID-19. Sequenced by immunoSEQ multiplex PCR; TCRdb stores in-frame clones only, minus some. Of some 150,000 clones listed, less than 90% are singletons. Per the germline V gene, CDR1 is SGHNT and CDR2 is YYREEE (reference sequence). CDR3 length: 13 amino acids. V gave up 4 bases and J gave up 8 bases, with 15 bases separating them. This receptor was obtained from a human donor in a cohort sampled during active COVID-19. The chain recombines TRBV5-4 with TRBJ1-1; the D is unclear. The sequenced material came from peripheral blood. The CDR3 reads CASSTPGRREAFF. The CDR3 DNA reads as TGTGCCAGCAGCACACCGGGCCGGAGGGAAGCTTTCTTT. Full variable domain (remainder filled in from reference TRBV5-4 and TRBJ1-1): ETGVTQSPTHLIKTRGQQVTLRCSSQSGHNTVSWYQQALGQGPQFIFQYYREEENGRGNFPPRFSGLQFPNYSSELNVNALELDDSALYLCASSTPGRREAFFGQGTRLTVV.